Following are 31 T cell receptor beta chains from one sample sequenced in a study of blood T cell repertoires in COVID-19. The assay was immunoSEQ multiplex PCR, and TCRdb's table has in-frame clones only and misses some. Among about 140,000 clones listed, around 86% were seen once. The sequencing sample was made of peripheral blood. These receptors were taken from a woman older than 75 with acute or convalescent COVID-19.

The rearrangement uses TRBV24-1 and TRBJ2-3, with 9 bases that match TRBD2. The junction had 4 bases not matched to a gene; V was cut back by 4 bases and J by 0 bases. The germline CDR1 and CDR2 sequences are KGHDR and SFDVKD. The CDR3 is 16 residues long. The CDR3 spells CATSEPSGTSTDTQYF. The CDR3, as DNA: TGTGCCACCAGTGAACCTAGCGGGACAAGCACAGATACGCAGTATTTT.

The rearrangement uses TRBV28 and TRBJ2-1, with TRBD2 identical over 9 bases. Germline V gene lookup returns CDR1 MDHEN and CDR2 SYDVKM. With 6 bases clipped from V and 10 bases from J, the junction kept 7 bases outside the gene matches. This CDR3 is built from 13 residues. The CDR3 coding sequence is TGTGCCAGCAGCATTAGCGGGGGTGGAGAGCAGTTCTTC. Protein sequence: CASSISGGGEQFF.

The chain carries TRBV5-6 and TRBJ1-5; 9 bases are shared with TRBD1. The CDR3 totals 16 residues. The V gene end was trimmed by 3 bases and the J gene end by 3 bases; junction bases not matched to a gene: 7. Looked up from germline, CDR1 is SGHDT and CDR2 is YYEEEE. CDR3 nucleotides: TGTGCCAGCAGCTCATACAGGGGGCGTATCAATCAGCCCCAGCATTTT. Translated: CASSSYRGRINQPQHF.

This clone is a singleton in its sample. This sequence joins TRBV3-1 (or the pseudogene TRBV3-2) and TRBJ2-7, with 9 bases lining up with TRBD2. J was trimmed by 3 bases and V by 5 bases; bases with no gene match: 8. The CDR3 has 15 amino acids. Germline V gives CDR1 LGHDT, CDR2 YNNKEL (reference sequence). The CDR3 loop is CASSFGRGGRYEQYF. Here the CDR3 DNA reads TGTGCCAGCAGCTTTGGGCGGGGGGGCCGCTACGAGCAGTACTTC.

V is TRBV3-1 (or the pseudogene TRBV3-2) and J is TRBJ2-4; D perhaps matches TRBD1 (6 bases). With 4 bases removed from V and 5 bases from J, the gap between germline ends came to 15 bases. Germline CDR1 reads LGHDT; CDR2 reads YNNKEL (reference sequence). The length of the CDR3 is 15 residues. The CDR3 protein is CASSPNTGTQNIQYF. Written as DNA, the CDR3 is TGTGCCAGCAGCCCAAACACAGGGACCCAAAACATTCAGTACTTC.

The chain employs TRBV11-2 and TRBJ2-6; unclear D gene. Germline CDR1 SGHAT, CDR2 FQNNGV. Trimming took off 1 base at V and 0 bases at J, with 7 bases between the two ends. The CDR3 has 16 residues. CDR3: CASSLVLISGANVLTF. Written as DNA, the CDR3 is TGTGCCAGCAGCTTAGTTCTTATCTCTGGGGCCAACGTCCTGACTTTC.

The V and J genes are TRBV28 and TRBJ2-3; D may be TRBD2 (6 bases). The germline CDR1 and CDR2 sequences are MDHEN and SYDVKM. The ends were cut back, 5 bases at V and 1 base at J, with 13 bases in the middle. The CDR3 loop spans 15 amino acids. CDR3 loop: CASSPAIAGTDTQYF. Written as DNA, the CDR3 is TGTGCCAGCAGTCCCGCGATAGCGGGCACAGATACGCAGTATTTT.

V and J are TRBV27 and TRBJ2-1; 9 nucleotides align to TRBD2. Germline-derived CDR1 and CDR2 are MNHEY and SMNVEV (reference sequence). The CDR3 has 15 amino acids. V was clipped by 7 bases and J by 7 bases; unmatched bases: 11. The CDR3 reads CASMIGGGAGNEQFF. Here the CDR3 DNA reads TGTGCCAGCATGATTGGCGGGGGGGCGGGGAATGAGCAGTTCTTC.

V and J are TRBV19 and TRBJ1-1; D gene unclear. The CDR3 covers 14 residues. The germline V gene has CDR1 LNHDA and CDR2 SQIVND (reference sequence). Between the trimmed V and J ends, which lost 5 bases and 0 bases, there was a span of 10 bases. Here the CDR3 reads CASSLGAMNTEAFF. CDR3 coding DNA: TGTGCCAGTAGTTTAGGAGCGATGAACACTGAAGCTTTCTTT.

This sequence joins TRBV2 and TRBJ1-2, with D possibly matching TRBD1 (6 bases). This CDR3 is built from 14 residues. Trimming left V 6 bases short and J 8 bases short, with 19 bases between. Germline loops: CDR1 SNHLY, CDR2 FYNNEI. The CDR3 DNA sequence: TGTGCCAGCAGGGACACTTCAGGGGCAGGAGGCTACACCTTC. Its protein is CASRDTSGAGGYTF. Using reference TRBV2 and TRBJ1-2 for the parts outside the CDR3, the full variable domain is EPEVTQTPSHQVTQMGQEVILRCVPISNHLYFYWYRQILGQKVEFLVSFYNNEISEKSEIFDDQFSVERPDGSNFTLKIRSTKLEDSAMYFCASRDTSGAGGYTFGSGTRLTVV.

The sample holds a few counts of this clone. The gene calls are TRBV10-1 and TRBJ2-7; D not certain. The CDR3 has 12 residues. Trimming pared 3 bases from V and 1 base from J, leaving 4 bases between. CDR1 and CDR2 (germline): WNHNN, SYGVQD (reference sequence). CDR3 residues: CASSDESYEQYF. The DNA of the CDR3 is TGCGCCAGCAGTGACGAGTCCTACGAGCAGTACTTC.

The chain couples TRBV3-1 (or the pseudogene TRBV3-2) to TRBJ1-1, with 9 bases identical to TRBD1. After removal of 9 bases from V and 1 base from J, the junction contained 9 bases not matched to a gene. The germline V gene has CDR1 LGHDT and CDR2 YNNKEL (reference sequence). This CDR3 is built from 15 residues. As DNA, the CDR3 is TGTGCCAGTACAGGGGGCGCGTTTGGGAACACTGAAGCTTTCTTT. Its protein product is CASTGGAFGNTEAFF.

The chain recombines TRBV27 with TRBJ2-5; TRBD2 matches 9 bases. The V gene end was trimmed by 8 bases and the J gene end by 0 bases; junction bases not matched to a gene: 10. This CDR3 is 16 amino acids long. The germline V gene has CDR1 MNHEY and CDR2 SMNVEV (reference sequence). In nucleotides, the CDR3 is TGTGCCAGCTACAAAACGGGACTAGCTCACCAAGAGACCCAGTACTTC. It specifies CASYKTGLAHQETQYF.

This chain uses TRBV5-1 with TRBJ1-6; the match to TRBD1 covers 7 bases. V shed 7 bases and J 9 bases; nucleotides not matched to a gene: 16. The germline CDR1 and CDR2 sequences are SGHRS and YFSETQ. The CDR3 is made up of 16 amino acids. The DNA of the CDR3 is TGCGCCAGCTCAATAGGAGGGGGCCAAGGAGGTTCACCCCTCCACTTT. Encoded protein: CASSIGGGQGGSPLHF.

CDR3 in amino acids: CASSPTGQGDSGGYTF. CDR3 DNA sequence: TGTGCCAGCAGCCCTACTGGACAGGGGGACAGTGGAGGCTACACCTTC. This chain uses TRBV7-8 with TRBJ1-2, with 10 bases fitting TRBD1. V lost 5 bases to trimming and J lost 8 bases; unmatched junction nucleotides: 14. The CDR3 has 16 residues. CDR1 and CDR2 (germline): SGHVS, FQNEAQ.

This clone was observed at least ten times. V is TRBV28 and J is TRBJ1-2; possible D gene TRBD1, 5 bases. Germline CDR1 reads MDHEN; CDR2 reads SYDVKM. The CDR3 has 13 residues. With 6 bases removed from V and 5 bases from J, the gap between germline ends came to 13 bases. The CDR3 sequence is CASRSSGWYGYTF. For the CDR3, the DNA is TGTGCCAGCAGATCGTCAGGGTGGTATGGCTACACCTTC.

The J gene is TRBJ2-6, the V gene TRBV18; D is ambiguous. The germline V gene has CDR1 KGHSH and CDR2 LQKENI. This CDR3 is 18 amino acids long. The ends were cut back, 5 bases at V and 0 bases at J, with 17 bases in the middle. CDR3 residues: CASSALRPGASGANVLTF. The CDR3 DNA follows: TGTGCCAGCTCAGCGCTCCGGCCAGGCGCCTCTGGGGCCAACGTCCTGACTTTC.

The chain couples TRBV27 to TRBJ2-3, with TRBD2 matching over 13 bases. This CDR3 region has 16 residues. Trimming at V came to 4 bases and at J to 3 bases, leaving 4 bases not matched to a gene. Per germline, CDR1 MNHEY and CDR2 SMNVEV (reference sequence). CDR3 sequence (DNA): TGTGCCAGCAGTTCCACTAGCGGGGGGGCGACAGATACGCAGTATTTT. Its translation is CASSSTSGGATDTQYF.

The V call is TRBV18, the J call TRBJ2-7; D is possibly TRBD2 (5 bases). The CDR3 consists of 14 residues. Germline V gene lookup returns CDR1 KGHSH and CDR2 LQKENI. The germline V and J ends were trimmed by 0 bases and 7 bases, with 13 bases remaining between them. This CDR3 reads CASSPPWASGEQYF. The CDR3 DNA sequence: TGTGCCAGCTCACCACCGTGGGCTTCGGGAGAGCAGTACTTC.

The rearrangement joins TRBV27 to TRBJ1-1; D perhaps matches TRBD1 (5 bases). Germline V gives CDR1 MNHEY, CDR2 SMNVEV (reference sequence). This CDR3 region has 14 residues. Between the trimmed V and J ends, which lost 3 bases and 3 bases, there was a span of 11 bases. The CDR3 sequence is CASSLVGADTEAFF. CDR3 bases: TGTGCCAGCAGTTTGGTAGGGGCGGACACTGAAGCTTTCTTT.

The chain has TRBV2 and TRBJ2-1; the match to TRBD2 covers 14 bases. The J segment lost 9 bases and the V segment lost 7 bases, leaving 8 bases of the junction unmatched. CDR1 is SNHLY and CDR2 is FYNNEI in the germline V gene. The CDR3 loop spans 15 amino acids. CDR3 protein: CASTPGLAGVGEQFF. In nucleotides, the CDR3 is TGTGCCAGCACCCCGGGACTAGCGGGAGTCGGTGAGCAGTTCTTC.

The chain has TRBV7-8 and TRBJ2-4, with D possibly matching TRBD2 (5 bases). This CDR3 region has 15 residues. Trimming took off 3 bases at V and 0 bases at J, with 9 bases between the two ends. Germline V lookup: CDR1 SGHVS, CDR2 FQNEAQ. The CDR3 DNA reads as TGTGCCAGCAGCTTTAGAGGGATAGCCAAAAACATTCAGTACTTC. Translating it yields CASSFRGIAKNIQYF.

The chain recombines TRBV4-1 with TRBJ2-1; the D gene is possibly TRBD1 (6 bases). CDR3 size: 17 residues. Trimming took off 2 bases at V and 0 bases at J, with 14 bases between the two ends. Germline assignment: CDR1 MGHRA and CDR2 YSYEKL. This chain's CDR3 is CASSQKGSRGSYNEQFF. The CDR3 bases are TGCGCCAGCAGCCAAAAGGGGTCCAGGGGCTCCTACAATGAGCAGTTCTTC.

This clone was recorded a few times. The V and J genes are TRBV5-1 and TRBJ1-2; D not resolved. Between the trimmed V and J ends, which lost 2 bases and 3 bases, there was a span of 8 bases. The CDR3 has 13 residues. CDR1 is SGHRS and CDR2 is YFSETQ in the germline V gene. CDR3 loop: CASSFSRYYGYTF. CDR3 coding DNA: TGCGCCAGCAGCTTTTCACGGTACTATGGCTACACCTTC.

This clone has only one observation. The chain couples TRBV27 to TRBJ1-4, with 7 bases lining up with TRBD1. With V trimmed by 5 bases and J by 4 bases, 13 bases remained unmatched. The CDR3 length is 17 residues. CDR1 is MNHEY and CDR2 is SMNVEV in the germline V gene (reference sequence). The CDR3 DNA sequence: TGTGCCAGCAGTCGGACAGGCCGACCGTCATATAATGAAAAACTGTTTTTT. Encoded protein: CASSRTGRPSYNEKLFF.

This chain links TRBV5-6 with TRBJ2-1, with D unresolved. Trimming shortened V by 1 base and J by 7 bases, and 15 bases separated the two germline ends. Germline CDR1 SGHDT, CDR2 YYEEEE. The CDR3 spans 15 residues. Written as DNA, the CDR3 is TGTGCCAGCAGCTTGCCGGTTCGGTCCGGGAATGAGCAGTTCTTC. Translating it yields CASSLPVRSGNEQFF.

The count of this clone is one. The chain employs TRBV27 and TRBJ2-7, with a weak D call TRBD2 (5 bases). The V gene lost 6 bases and the J gene lost 1 base, with 10 bases spanning the gap. Germline-derived CDR1 and CDR2 are MNHEY and SMNVEV (reference sequence). The CDR3 is 13 residues long. The CDR3 reads CASSGIGSYEQYF. The CDR3 DNA follows: TGTGCCAGCAGCGGGATTGGGTCCTACGAGCAGTACTTC.

The chain recombines TRBV20-1 with TRBJ2-7; D is possibly TRBD1 (5 bases). This CDR3 has 11 amino acids. The germline V and J ends were trimmed by 5 bases and 6 bases, with 11 bases remaining between them. Per germline, CDR1 DFQATT and CDR2 SNEGSKA (reference sequence). The CDR3 DNA reads as TGCAGTGCTCTCAGGGTCTCCGAGCAGTACTTC. It specifies CSALRVSEQYF.

The sample holds a few counts of this clone. The genes are TRBV28 and TRBJ2-7; possible D gene TRBD1, 5 bases. Trimming left V 4 bases short and J 1 base short, with 23 bases between. Germline V gives CDR1 MDHEN, CDR2 SYDVKM. This CDR3 is built from 18 residues. The CDR3 DNA reads TGTGCCAGCAGTTCCCCATGGGCCAGGGCCCGCAAATCCTACGAGCAGTACTTC. Translating it yields CASSSPWARARKSYEQYF.

This clone was detected a few times. The chain carries TRBV11-2 and TRBJ2-6; 9 bases agree with TRBD2. Germline V gives CDR1 SGHAT, CDR2 FQNNGV. The CDR3 is 18 residues long. V trimming: 4 bases; J trimming: 3 bases; junction bases outside the gene matches: 10. CDR3 nucleotides: TGTGCCAGCAGCTCCCGGTGGGTAGCGGGAGTTGGGGCCAACGTCCTGACTTTC. Translation gives CASSSRWVAGVGANVLTF.

This chain connects TRBV11-2 to TRBJ1-3; D is possibly TRBD1 (5 bases). This CDR3 is 13 amino acids long. Germline values: CDR1 SGHAT, CDR2 FQNNGV. Trimming removed 5 bases from V and 0 bases from J, with 5 bases in between. CDR3 sequence (DNA): TGTGCCAGCAGCGGACACTCTGGAAACACCATATATTTT. Protein sequence: CASSGHSGNTIYF.